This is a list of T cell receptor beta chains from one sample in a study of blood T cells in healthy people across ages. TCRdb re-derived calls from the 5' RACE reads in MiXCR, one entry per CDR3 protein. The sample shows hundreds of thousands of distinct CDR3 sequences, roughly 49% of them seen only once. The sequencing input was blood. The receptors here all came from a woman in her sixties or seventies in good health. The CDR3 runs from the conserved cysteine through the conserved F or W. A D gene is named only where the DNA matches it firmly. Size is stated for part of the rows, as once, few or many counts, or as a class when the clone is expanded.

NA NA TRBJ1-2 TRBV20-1 CSASHGEDYGYTF TGCAGTGCTAGCCACGGCGAGGACTATGGCTACACCTTC
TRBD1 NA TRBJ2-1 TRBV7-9 CASNARDSPYNEQFF TGTGCCAGCAACGCCCGGGACAGCCCCTACAATGAGCAGTTCTTC
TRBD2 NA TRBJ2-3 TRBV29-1 CSVQGLAGGSSTDTQYF TGCAGCGTTCAGGGACTAGCGGGAGGGTCTAGCACAGATACGCAGTATTTT
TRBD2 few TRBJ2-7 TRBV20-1 CSARLPSSGSYEQYF TGCAGTGCTAGACTTCCGTCTAGCGGGAGTTACGAGCAGTACTTC
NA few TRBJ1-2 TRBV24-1 CATSDFAGNYGYTF TGTGCCACCAGTGATTTTGCTGGGAACTATGGCTACACCTTC
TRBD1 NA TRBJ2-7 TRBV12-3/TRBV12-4 CASSESGTVKYGQYF TGTGCCAGCAGTGAATCCGGGACAGTGAAGTACGGGCAGTACTTC
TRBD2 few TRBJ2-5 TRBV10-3 CAISPTSGRAEMETQYF TGTGCCATCAGCCCCACTAGCGGGAGGGCCGAGATGGAGACCCAGTACTTC
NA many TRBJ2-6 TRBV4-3 CASSPRQGANVLTF TGCGCCAGCAGCCCTCGGCAGGGGGCCAACGTCCTGACTTTC
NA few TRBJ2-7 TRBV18 CASSPAPPGEQYF TGTGCCAGCTCGCCGGCGCCTCCGGGCGAGCAGTACTTC
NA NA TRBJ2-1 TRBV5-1 CASIRDESSGDEQFF TGCGCCAGCATACGCGACGAAAGTAGCGGCGATGAGCAGTTCTTC
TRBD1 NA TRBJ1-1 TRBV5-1 CASSLEGQGGTEAFF TGCGCCAGCAGCTTGGAGGGACAGGGGGGAACTGAAGCTTTCTTT
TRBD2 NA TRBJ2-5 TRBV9 CASSVGAGGRETQYF TGTGCCAGCAGCGTAGGAGCGGGAGGCAGAGAGACCCAGTACTTC
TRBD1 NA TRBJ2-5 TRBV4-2 CASSEQQGADQYF TGTGCCAGCAGCGAACAGCAGGGGGCGGACCAGTACTTC
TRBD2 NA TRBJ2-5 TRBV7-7 CASSPLAGGRDEQYF TGTGCTAGCAGCCCCTTAGCGGGAGGTCGGGATGAGCAGTACTTC
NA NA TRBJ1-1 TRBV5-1 CASSLEGRNTEAFF TGCGCCAGCAGCTTGGAAGGGCGGAACACTGAAGCTTTCTTT